Listed below are T cell receptor beta chains from one sample, sequenced in a study of cytotoxic CD8 clonotypes in ibrutinib-treated CLL. Data came from immunoSEQ multiplex PCR; TCRdb stores just in-frame clones and leaves some out. The data show about 150,000 clones, roughly three quarters seen once. The sequences come from PBMCs, collected after 24 months of ibrutinib treatment. The receptors originated from a human donor with chronic lymphocytic leukemia. The CDR3 runs from the conserved cysteine through the conserved F or W. The D gene is left open where the match is weak. Clone sizes are given selectively: once, few, many, or a class where the clone is expanded.

v_call	d_call	j_call	cdr3_length	clone_size	cdr3_nt	cdr3_aa
TRBV28	NA	TRBJ1-3	13	NA	TGTGCCAGCACCACAGGGCTTGGAAACACCATATATTTT	CASTTGLGNTIYF
TRBV14	NA	TRBJ1-4	18	NA	TGTGCCAGCAGCCATGAAGAGGTGGAGGCCGCAACTAATGAAAAACTGTTTTTT	CASSHEEVEAATNEKLFF
TRBV27	NA	TRBJ1-2	14	NA	TGTGCCAGCAGCCTCAGGACAGAGGGGTATGGCTACACCTTC	CASSLRTEGYGYTF
TRBV5-1	TRBD1	TRBJ2-1	18	NA	TGCGCCAGCAGCTCACCACGACAGGGGAGTTGGTCCTACAATGAGCAGTTCTTC	CASSSPRQGSWSYNEQFF
TRBV18	NA	TRBJ1-1	15	NA	TGTGCCAGCTCACCAGGAAGACGGATGAACACTGAAGCTTTCTTT	CASSPGRRMNTEAFF
TRBV10-1	NA	TRBJ1-4	16	NA	TGCGCCAGCAGTGAGCCAAAGGCCGCAACTAATGAAAAACTGTTTTTT	CASSEPKAATNEKLFF
TRBV7-3	NA	TRBJ1-5	15	NA	TGTGCCAGCAGCTTAAGTGTTTGGGTAAGTCAGCCCCAGCATTTT	CASSLSVWVSQPQHF
TRBV5-1	NA	TRBJ1-2	15	NA	TGCGCCAGCAGCTTTGGGGGCTCAGAGAACTATGGCTACACCTTC	CASSFGGSENYGYTF
TRBV27	NA	TRBJ2-7	13	NA	TGTGCCAGCAGTTTACGCCGGGACACCGTACGGTACTTC	CASSLRRDTVRYF
TRBV10-3	NA	TRBJ2-7	15	many	TGTGCCATCAGTGACAGTTCACAGGGACCCTACGAGCAGTACTTC	CAISDSSQGPYEQYF
TRBV7-9	TRBD1	TRBJ2-1	15	NA	TGTGCCAGCAGCTTAGCCCAGGGGGCCTCCAATGAGCAGTTCTTC	CASSLAQGASNEQFF
TRBV6-5	NA	TRBJ2-1	14	once	TGTGCCAGCAGTTACTCTAGGCGCCACAATGAGCAGTTCTTC	CASSYSRRHNEQFF
TRBV4-2	NA	TRBJ2-2	15	NA	TGTGCCAGCAGCCAAGAGGCCACTAGCACCGGGGAGCTGTTTTTT	CASSQEATSTGELFF
TRBV9	TRBD1	TRBJ2-7	15	NA	TGTGCCAGCAGCGTGTATGGACAGGCCCCCTACGAGCAGTACTTC	CASSVYGQAPYEQYF
TRBV28	NA	TRBJ2-7	14	NA	TGTGCCAGCAGTTTGGTGGCAGGAGCCTCAGAGCAGTACTTC	CASSLVAGASEQYF
TRBV6-5	NA	TRBJ1-2	14	NA	TGTGCCAGCAGTTACTCCGCCCAGTTATATGGCTACACCTTC	CASSYSAQLYGYTF
TRBV5-6	NA	TRBJ2-1	17	many	TGTGCCAGCAGCTTTTTCCCAGGAACACACTCCTACAATGAGCAGTTCTTC	CASSFFPGTHSYNEQFF
TRBV4-2	TRBD2	TRBJ2-1	16	NA	TGTGCCAGCAGCCAGAGGACTAGCGGGGGGGCCCGAGTTCTGTTCTTC	CASSQRTSGGARVLFF
TRBV7-2	NA	TRBJ1-5	15	NA	TGTGCCAGCAGCCGAACACCTAGGGGGGATCAGCCCCAGCATTTT	CASSRTPRGDQPQHF
TRBV6-4	TRBD1	TRBJ1-2	14	NA	TGTGCCAGCAGTGACCCAGACAGGGGTGGAGGCTACACCTTC	CASSDPDRGGGYTF
TRBV5-6	NA	TRBJ2-3	16	NA	TGTGCCAGCAGCGCAAGCAGGGGTCGGGGCACAGATACGCAGTATTTT	CASSASRGRGTDTQYF
TRBV29-1	TRBD1	TRBJ1-5	16	NA	TGCAGCGTCGCAATCTCCGGGACAGGGGGAAATCAGCCCCAGCATTTT	CSVAISGTGGNQPQHF
TRBV5-6	NA	TRBJ2-1	14	NA	TGTGCCAGCAGCTTGGTGGGTAGCCGTGGTGAGCAGTTCTTC	CASSLVGSRGEQFF
TRBV14	TRBD1	TRBJ2-3	14	once	TGTGCCAGCAGAGGAGACAGGGTTATGGATACGCAGTATTTT	CASRGDRVMDTQYF
TRBV7-2	NA	TRBJ2-4	14	NA	TGTGCCAGCAGCCCCCTGGGTGGGGGACCCCAGTCGGACTTC	CASSPLGGGPQSDF
TRBV11-2	NA	TRBJ2-1	15	NA	TGTGCCAGCAGCTGGAGTGGTGGCTCCTACAATGAGCAGTTCTTC	CASSWSGGSYNEQFF